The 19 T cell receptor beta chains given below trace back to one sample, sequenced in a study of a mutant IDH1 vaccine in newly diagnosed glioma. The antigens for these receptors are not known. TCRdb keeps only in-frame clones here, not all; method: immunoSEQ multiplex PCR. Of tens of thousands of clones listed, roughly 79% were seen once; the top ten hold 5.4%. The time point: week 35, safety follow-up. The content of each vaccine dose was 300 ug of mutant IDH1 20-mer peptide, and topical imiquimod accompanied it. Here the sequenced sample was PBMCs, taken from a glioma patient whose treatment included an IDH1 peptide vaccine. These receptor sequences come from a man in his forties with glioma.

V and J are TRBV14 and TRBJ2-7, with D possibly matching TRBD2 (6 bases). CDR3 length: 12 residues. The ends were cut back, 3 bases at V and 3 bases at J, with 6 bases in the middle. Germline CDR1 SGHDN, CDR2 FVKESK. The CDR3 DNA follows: TGTGCCAGCAGCCAGGGACTCTACGAGCAGTACTTC. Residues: CASSQGLYEQYF.

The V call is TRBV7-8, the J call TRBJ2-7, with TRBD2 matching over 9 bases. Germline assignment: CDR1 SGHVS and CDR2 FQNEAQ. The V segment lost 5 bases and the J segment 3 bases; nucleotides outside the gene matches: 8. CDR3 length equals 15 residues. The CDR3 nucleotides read TGTGCCAGCAGCCTCGGGACTAGCTATCACTACGAGCAGTACTTC. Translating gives CASSLGTSYHYEQYF.

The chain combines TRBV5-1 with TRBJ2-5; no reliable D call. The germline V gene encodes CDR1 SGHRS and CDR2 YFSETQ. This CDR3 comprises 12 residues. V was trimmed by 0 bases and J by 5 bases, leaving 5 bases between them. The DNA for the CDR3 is TGCGCCAGCAGCTTGGATCTTGAGACCCAGTACTTC. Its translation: CASSLDLETQYF.

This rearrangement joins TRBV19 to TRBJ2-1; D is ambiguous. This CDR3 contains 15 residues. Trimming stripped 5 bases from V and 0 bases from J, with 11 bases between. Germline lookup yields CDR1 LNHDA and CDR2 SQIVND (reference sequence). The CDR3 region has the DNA TGTGCCAGTAGTCGGCAGGACCTCTCCTACAATGAGCAGTTCTTC. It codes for CASSRQDLSYNEQFF.

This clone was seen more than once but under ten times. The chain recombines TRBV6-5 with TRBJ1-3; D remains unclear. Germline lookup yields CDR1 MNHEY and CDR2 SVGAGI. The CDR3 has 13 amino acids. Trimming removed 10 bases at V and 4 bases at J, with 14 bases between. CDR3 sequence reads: CATMDYGGNTIYF. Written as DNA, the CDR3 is TGTGCCACGATGGACTATGGCGGAAACACCATATATTTT.

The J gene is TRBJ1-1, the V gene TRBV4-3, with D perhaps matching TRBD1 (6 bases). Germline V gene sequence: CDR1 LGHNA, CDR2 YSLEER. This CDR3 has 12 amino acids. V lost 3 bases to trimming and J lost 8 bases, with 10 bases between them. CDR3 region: CASSHQTGEAFF. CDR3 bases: TGCGCCAGCAGCCATCAAACAGGGGAAGCTTTCTTT.

CDR3: CASSHRGGGVLKGYGYTF. CDR3 nucleotide sequence: TGCGCCAGCAGCCACAGGGGGGGAGGGGTCCTAAAAGGGTATGGCTACACCTTC. The gene calls are TRBV4-3 and TRBJ1-2; 7 bases align to TRBD1. Germline V gives CDR1 LGHNA, CDR2 YSLEER. With V trimmed by 3 bases and J by 5 bases, 18 bases remained unmatched. This CDR3 has 18 amino acids.

DNA for the CDR3: TGTGCCAGCAGCCCGCGCTGGGGGGCGTTCTCTGGAAACACCATATATTTT. Translating gives CASSPRWGAFSGNTIYF. This sequence joins TRBV9 and TRBJ1-3; D is possibly TRBD1 (6 bases). Germline V lookup: CDR1 SGDLS, CDR2 YYNGEE. Between the trimmed V and J ends, which lost 4 bases and 0 bases, there was a span of 17 bases. This CDR3 has 17 residues.

For the CDR3, the DNA is TGTGCCAGCAGCTTTCGGGGGATTGGGAACACTGAAGCTTTCTTT. This encodes CASSFRGIGNTEAFF. The chain couples TRBV5-6 to TRBJ1-1; D is possibly TRBD1 (5 bases). The CDR3 is 15 amino acids. V lost 2 bases and J lost 1, with 12 bases in between. The germline CDR1 and CDR2 sequences are SGHDT and YYEEEE.

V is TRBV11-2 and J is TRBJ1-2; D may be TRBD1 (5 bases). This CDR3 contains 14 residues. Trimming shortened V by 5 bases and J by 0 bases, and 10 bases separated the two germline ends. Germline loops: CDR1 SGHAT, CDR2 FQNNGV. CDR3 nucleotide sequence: TGTGCCAGCAGCCCTGGACAAGCTAACTATGGCTACACCTTC. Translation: CASSPGQANYGYTF.

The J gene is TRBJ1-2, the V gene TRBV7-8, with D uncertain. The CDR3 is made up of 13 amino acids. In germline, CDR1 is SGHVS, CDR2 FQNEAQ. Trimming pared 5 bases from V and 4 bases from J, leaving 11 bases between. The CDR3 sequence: CASSGNGLYGYTF. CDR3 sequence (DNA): TGTGCCAGCAGCGGGAACGGCCTCTATGGCTACACCTTC.

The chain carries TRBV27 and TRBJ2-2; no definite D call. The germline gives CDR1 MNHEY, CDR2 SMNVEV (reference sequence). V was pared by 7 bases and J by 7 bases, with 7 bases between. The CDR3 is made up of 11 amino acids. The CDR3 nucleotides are TGTGCCAGCAAGGGTCACGGGGAGCTGTTTTTT. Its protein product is CASKGHGELFF.

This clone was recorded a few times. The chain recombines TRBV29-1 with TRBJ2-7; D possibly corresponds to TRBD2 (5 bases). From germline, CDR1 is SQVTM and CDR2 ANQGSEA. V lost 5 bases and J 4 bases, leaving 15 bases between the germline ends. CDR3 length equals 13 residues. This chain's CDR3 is CSVQVSVGYEQYF. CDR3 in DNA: TGCAGCGTTCAAGTTAGCGTAGGGTACGAGCAGTACTTC.

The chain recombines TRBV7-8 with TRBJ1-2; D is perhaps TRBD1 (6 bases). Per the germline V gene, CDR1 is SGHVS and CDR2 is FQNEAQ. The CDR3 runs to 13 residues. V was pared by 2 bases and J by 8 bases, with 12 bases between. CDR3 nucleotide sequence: TGTGCCAGCAGCTTAAGTTACAGGGACGGCTACACCTTC. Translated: CASSLSYRDGYTF. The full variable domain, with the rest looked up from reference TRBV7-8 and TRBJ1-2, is GAGVSQSPRYKVAKRGQDVALRCDPISGHVSLFWYQQALGQGPEFLTYFQNEAQLDKSGLPSDRFFAERPEGSVSTLKIQRTQQEDSAVYLCASSLSYRDGYTFGSGTRLTVV.

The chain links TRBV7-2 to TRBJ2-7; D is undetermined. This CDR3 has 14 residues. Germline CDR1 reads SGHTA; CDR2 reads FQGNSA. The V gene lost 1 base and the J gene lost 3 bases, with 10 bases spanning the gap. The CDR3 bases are TGTGCCAGCAGCTTAGGTCTCCAAAACTACGAGCAGTACTTC. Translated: CASSLGLQNYEQYF.

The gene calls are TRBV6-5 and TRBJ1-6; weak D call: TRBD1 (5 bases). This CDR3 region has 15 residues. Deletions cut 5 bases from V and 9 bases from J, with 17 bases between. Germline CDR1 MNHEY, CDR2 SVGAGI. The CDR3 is CASSPQGIRGSPLHF. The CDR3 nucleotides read TGTGCCAGCAGTCCCCAGGGTATTCGTGGTTCACCCCTCCACTTT.

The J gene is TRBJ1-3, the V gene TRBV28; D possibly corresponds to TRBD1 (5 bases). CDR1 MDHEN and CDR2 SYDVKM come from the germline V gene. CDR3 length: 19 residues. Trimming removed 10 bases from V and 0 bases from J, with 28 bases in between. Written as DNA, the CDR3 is TGTGCCACCCAGCGTGGGGGAGGAGCCTTTGGCCCCTCTGGAAACACCATATATTTT. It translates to CATQRGGGAFGPSGNTIYF. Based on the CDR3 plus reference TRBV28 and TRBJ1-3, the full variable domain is DVKVTQSSRYLVKRTGEKVFLECVQDMDHENMFWYRQDPGLGLRLIYFSYDVKMKEKGDIPEGYSVSREKKERFSLILESASTNQTSMYLCATQRGGGAFGPSGNTIYFGEGSWLTVV.

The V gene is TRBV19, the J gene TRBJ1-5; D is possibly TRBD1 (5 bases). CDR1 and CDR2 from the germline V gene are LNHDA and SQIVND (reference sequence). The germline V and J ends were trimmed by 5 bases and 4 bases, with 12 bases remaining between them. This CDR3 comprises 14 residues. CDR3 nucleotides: TGTGCCAGTAGTGCAGACAGCCAGAATCAGCCCCAGCATTTT. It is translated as CASSADSQNQPQHF.

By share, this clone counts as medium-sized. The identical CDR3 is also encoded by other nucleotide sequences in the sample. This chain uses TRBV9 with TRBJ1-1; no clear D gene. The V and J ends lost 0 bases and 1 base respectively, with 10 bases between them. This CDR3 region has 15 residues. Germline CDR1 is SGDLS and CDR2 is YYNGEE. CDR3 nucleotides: TGTGCCAGCAGCGTAGGGTCCCTCGGGAACACTGAAGCTTTCTTT. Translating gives CASSVGSLGNTEAFF.